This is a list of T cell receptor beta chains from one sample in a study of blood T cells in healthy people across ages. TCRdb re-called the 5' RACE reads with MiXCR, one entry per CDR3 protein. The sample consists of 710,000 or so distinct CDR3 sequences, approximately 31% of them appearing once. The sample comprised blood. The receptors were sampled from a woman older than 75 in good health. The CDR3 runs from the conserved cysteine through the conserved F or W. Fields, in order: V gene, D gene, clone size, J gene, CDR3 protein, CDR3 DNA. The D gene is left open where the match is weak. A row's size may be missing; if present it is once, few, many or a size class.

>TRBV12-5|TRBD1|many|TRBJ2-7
CASGTRTGYYEQYF
TGTGCTAGTGGTACACGGACAGGCTACTACGAGCAGTACTTC
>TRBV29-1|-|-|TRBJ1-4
CSAYPTGNEKLFF
TGCAGCGCCTATCCCACAGGAAATGAAAAACTGTTTTTT
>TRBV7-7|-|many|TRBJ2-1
CASSQGAGGGHNEQFF
TGTGCTAGCAGCCAGGGGGCGGGCGGGGGCCACAATGAGCAGTTCTTC
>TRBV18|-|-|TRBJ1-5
CASSPGTGAQHF
TGTGCCAGCTCACCGGGGACCGGTGCCCAGCATTTT
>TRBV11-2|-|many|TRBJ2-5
CASSSGIQGRQTQYF
TGTGCCAGCAGCTCCGGAATACAGGGACGGCAGACCCAGTACTTC
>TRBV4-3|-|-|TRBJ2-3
CASSQGFTDTQYF
TGCGCCAGCAGCCAAGGGTTCACAGATACGCAGTATTTT
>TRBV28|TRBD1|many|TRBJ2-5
CASSHRDRVFVETQYF
TGTGCCAGCAGCCACCGGGACAGGGTCTTTGTGGAGACCCAGTACTTC
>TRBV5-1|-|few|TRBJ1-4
CASRTSNTEEKLFF
TGCGCCAGCAGAACCTCAAACACTGAAGAAAAGCTGTTTTTT
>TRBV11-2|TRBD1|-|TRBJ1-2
CASSLIQGSYGYTF
TGTGCCAGCAGCTTGATACAGGGGTCCTATGGCTACACCTTC
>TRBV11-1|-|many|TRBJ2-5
CASSPNLEGAGTQYF
TGTGCCAGCAGCCCGAACCTAGAGGGCGCCGGGACCCAGTACTTC
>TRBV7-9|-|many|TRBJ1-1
CASSLDAGGSEAFF
TGTGCCAGCAGCTTAGACGCAGGCGGCTCAGAAGCTTTCTTT
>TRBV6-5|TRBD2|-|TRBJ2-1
CASSYSSPGKRGYNEQFF
TGTGCCAGCAGTTACTCCTCCCCCGGCAAGCGGGGCTACAATGAGCAGTTCTTC
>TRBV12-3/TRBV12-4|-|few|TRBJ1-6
CASSSYRATYNSPLHF
TGTGCCAGCAGTAGCTACAGGGCCACCTATAATTCACCCCTCCACTTT